A selection of T cell receptor beta chains follows, all from one sample in a study of radiation and T cells in renal cell carcinoma. Generated by immunoSEQ multiplex PCR, the TCRdb table keeps only in-frame clones and is missing some. In the table there are some 150,000 clones, around four fifths of which are singletons. Sequenced material: blood, taken from a patient whose treatment included radiotherapy and nephrectomy. The receptor set was obtained from a woman in her 50s with renal cell carcinoma. CDR3s include the opening cysteine and the closing phenylalanine or tryptophan. D genes are given only for firm matches. Size values are once, few and many counts, or a class for expanded clones, and some rows have none.

.	TRBV5-6	TRBJ1-2	.	CASSLEGRYYGYTF	TGTGCCAGCAGCTTGGAAGGGCGTTACTATGGCTACACCTTC
.	TRBV4-3	TRBJ1-4	.	CASSQDRKGEKLFF	TGCGCCAGCAGCCAAGATAGGAAGGGTGAAAAACTGTTTTTT
.	TRBV5-1	TRBJ1-3	.	CASSLNPSSGNTIYF	TGCGCCAGCAGCTTGAATCCTTCCTCTGGAAACACCATATATTTT
.	TRBV2	TRBJ1-1	many	CASREGMAEAFF	TGTGCCAGCAGGGAGGGGATGGCTGAAGCTTTCTTT
.	TRBV28	TRBJ1-5	.	CASSSGSLGNQPQHF	TGTGCCAGCAGTTCCGGGTCCCTAGGCAATCAGCCCCAGCATTTT
.	TRBV20-1	TRBJ2-4	.	CSAPGLNIQYF	TGCAGTGCCCCTGGTTTAAACATTCAGTACTTC
.	TRBV7-9	TRBJ1-3	.	CASSFPYLQGTSGNTIYF	TGTGCCAGCAGCTTCCCATACCTTCAGGGGACCTCTGGAAACACCATATATTTT
.	TRBV28	TRBJ1-2	.	CASSPSYGYTF	TGTGCCAGCAGCCCTTCCTATGGCTACACCTTC
.	TRBV15	TRBJ1-1	.	CATSRDLPGVNTEAFF	TGTGCCACCAGCAGAGATCTTCCAGGGGTGAACACTGAAGCTTTCTTT
TRBD1	TRBV7-8	TRBJ2-7	.	CASSLVTGAYEQYF	TGTGCCAGCAGCTTAGTCACAGGGGCATACGAGCAGTACTTC
.	TRBV5-1	TRBJ2-5	.	CASSLEAGDYETQYF	TGCGCCAGCAGCTTGGAGGCAGGGGATTACGAGACCCAGTACTTC
TRBD1	TRBV5-4	TRBJ2-1	once	CASMSGQGAWNEQFF	TGTGCCAGCATGTCGGGACAGGGAGCGTGGAATGAGCAGTTCTTC
TRBD1	TRBV28	TRBJ1-2	.	CASQGGYGYTF	TGTGCCAGCCAGGGGGGCTATGGCTACACCTTC
TRBD1	TRBV5-1	TRBJ2-5	.	CASSSGQGSGGETQYF	TGCGCCAGCAGCTCGGGACAGGGCAGTGGCGGAGAGACCCAGTACTTC
TRBD2	TRBV25-1	TRBJ2-4	.	CASSPSGSIQYF	TGTGCCAGCAGTCCCAGCGGGAGCATTCAGTACTTC
.	TRBV4-1	TRBJ1-6	once	CASSQDRGGKRNSPLHF	TGCGCCAGCAGCCAAGATCGTGGGGGCAAAAGGAATTCACCCCTCCACTTT